The source of this TCR beta chain is a study of blood T cell repertoires in COVID-19. As for the study in general: Samples of COVID-19 (acute and convalescent) were obtained from the United States, Italy and Spain. Nucleic acid was either cDNA or gDNA, and it came from T cells, B-cell-depleted T cells, or PBMCs.

Per the authors' pipeline: Reference gene primer amplification gave nucleated cell count estimates. Method: immunoSEQ multiplex PCR; TCRdb's copy keeps in-frame clones and lacks some. V, J and clone size are taken as reported in that table, and D and trimming were inferred from the DNA itself. The sample yields more than 350,000 clones, about 90% seen once. Trimming cost V 8 bases and J 2 bases; bases outside gene matches: 5. There are 13 residues in the CDR3. Followed longitudinally, the Seattle patients had been enrolled during active infection. The sequencing sample was made of peripheral blood. The chain combines TRBV12-3 or TRBV12-4 with TRBJ1-1; TRBD1 agrees at 7 bases. This clonotype was obtained from a woman aged 30 to 39 with COVID-19, enrolled during active disease. As DNA, the CDR3 is TGTGCCAGCGAGCGACAGGGAAACACTGAAGCTTTCTTT. Translated, it gives CASERQGNTEAFF.